This TCR beta chain is from a study of cytomegalovirus exposure and HLA in healthy donors. General observations from the study: According to a later analysis, TCR clusters from the first cohort tended to co-occur in the roughly 120 validation repertoires. Three chains linked to CMV were shown in vitro to be specific for CMV antigens. Some TCR beta chains (approximately 180 of them) were listed as cytomegalovirus-associated.

V lost 7 bases, J lost 5 bases, and 14 bases lay in between. Germline assignment: CDR1 SQVTM and CDR2 ANQGSEA. The CDR3 contains 12 residues. In regard to this clone: Its specificity is not known.

Assay used: immunoSEQ multiplex PCR; TCRdb lists only in-frame clones, some missing. The profile covers 180,000 or so clones, with approximately 86% appearing a single time and less than 3% taken by the ten largest. The receptor was isolated from a man aged 18-30 years in good health and CMV-seropositive. The chain carries TRBV29-1 and TRBJ1-1; D is possibly TRBD1 (6 bases). Input material: PBMCs. For the CDR3, the DNA is TGCAGCGCCATCCTCAGGGGTACTGAAGCTTTCTTT. It codes for CSAILRGTEAFF.